These 7 T cell receptor beta chains came from one sample sequenced in a study of Ad26.COV2.S vaccination and SARS-CoV-2 variants. The treatment denotes: 15 to 20 received Ad26.COV2.S at low or high dose, single or two shots; about 5 received placebo; per-sample allocation not given. Each sample was drawn 63 days after the first injection (of vaccine or placebo). This table comes from immunoSEQ multiplex PCR, and its TCRdb copy is limited to in-frame clones, with some not included. The sample shows roughly 400,000 clones, approximately 90% of them seen only once. The material was peripheral blood, obtained in a trial of Ad26.COV2.S vaccine versus placebo. The receptor set was obtained from a person aged 18-65 years who received the Ad26.COV2.S COVID-19 vaccine or a placebo.

The V and J genes are TRBV12-5 and TRBJ1-5; D gene unclear. Germline lookup yields CDR1 LGHNT and CDR2 FRNRAP. There are 16 residues in the CDR3. V was cut by 1 base and J by 0 bases, with 10 bases left in between. The CDR3 here is CASGLDNPYSNQPQHF. The DNA of the CDR3 is TGTGCTAGTGGTTTGGACAATCCTTATAGCAATCAGCCCCAGCATTTT.

This clone appeared a single time. The chain is built from TRBV4-1 and TRBJ2-5; 7 bases agree with TRBD2. Germline values: CDR1 MGHRA, CDR2 YSYEKL. CDR3 length equals 15 residues. With 0 bases clipped from V and 2 bases from J, the junction kept 3 bases outside the gene matches. Written as DNA, the CDR3 is TGCGCCAGCAGCCAAGATCCTAGCGGTCAAGAGACCCAGTACTTC. This codes for CASSQDPSGQETQYF.

This clone appeared a single time. V is TRBV15 and J is TRBJ2-7; 9 bases match TRBD1. The CDR3 is 14 residues long. CDR1 LNHNV and CDR2 YYDKDF come from the germline V gene (reference sequence). V shed 3 bases, J shed 3 bases, and the junction held 3 bases outside the gene matches. CDR3 protein: CATSSEGQGYEQYF. Here the CDR3 DNA reads TGTGCCACCAGCAGCGAGGGACAGGGCTACGAGCAGTACTTC. Variable domain in full (rest from reference TRBV15 and TRBJ2-7): DAMVIQNPRYQVTQFGKPVTLSCSQTLNHNVMYWYQQKSSQAPKLLFHYYDKDFNNEADTPDNFQSRRPNTSFCFLDIRSPGLGDTAMYLCATSSEGQGYEQYFGPGTRLTVT.

The V call is TRBV18, the J call TRBJ1-2; tentatively, D is TRBD1 (6 bases). Germline V CDR1 and CDR2: KGHSH, LQKENI. There are 13 residues in the CDR3. V was shortened by 3 bases and J by 5 bases, with 10 bases between the two germline ends. Here the CDR3 reads CASSPGQGYGYTF. CDR3 nucleotides: TGTGCCAGCTCACCGGGGCAGGGGTATGGCTACACCTTC.

This chain connects TRBV4-1 to TRBJ2-5; the D is unclear. Trimming took 3 bases from V and 3 from J, leaving 5 bases between them. This CDR3 spans 12 amino acids. Germline V gene sequence: CDR1 MGHRA, CDR2 YSYEKL. CDR3 protein: CASSQSEETQYF. The DNA of the CDR3 is TGCGCCAGCAGCCAGTCGGAAGAGACCCAGTACTTC.

This clone appeared once. The chain carries TRBV6-1 and TRBJ2-4; 8 nucleotides line up with TRBD1. In germline, CDR1 is MNHNS, CDR2 SASEGT. J lost 7 bases, V lost 3 bases, and 2 bases had no gene match. The CDR3 covers 13 residues. CDR3 residues: CASSDRGRNIQYF. CDR3 coding DNA: TGTGCCAGCAGTGACAGGGGGCGTAACATTCAGTACTTC.

The genes are TRBV5-5 and TRBJ2-7, with D possibly matching TRBD2 (7 bases). Germline CDR1 SGHKS, CDR2 YYEKEE (reference sequence). V was pared by 0 bases and J by 2 bases, with 18 bases between. This CDR3 comprises 17 residues. CDR3 coding DNA: TGTGCCAGCAGCTTGGGCGGCGGCGGGGGCGAAACCTACGAGCAGTACTTC. Its protein is CASSLGGGGGETYEQYF.